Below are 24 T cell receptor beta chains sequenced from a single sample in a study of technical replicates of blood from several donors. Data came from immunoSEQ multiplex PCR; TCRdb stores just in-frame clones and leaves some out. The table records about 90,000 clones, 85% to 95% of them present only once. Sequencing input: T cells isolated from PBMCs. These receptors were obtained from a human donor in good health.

The DNA of the CDR3 is TGTGCCAGCAGCTTGCCGGGACAGGGTGCCACTGAAGCTTTCTTT. Protein sequence: CASSLPGQGATEAFF. The rearrangement links TRBV11-2 to TRBJ1-1, with 9 nucleotides matching TRBD1. The CDR3 consists of 15 residues. Germline loops: CDR1 SGHAT, CDR2 FQNNGV. Germline trimming cut 3 bases from V and 4 bases from J; bases unmatched to any gene: 6.

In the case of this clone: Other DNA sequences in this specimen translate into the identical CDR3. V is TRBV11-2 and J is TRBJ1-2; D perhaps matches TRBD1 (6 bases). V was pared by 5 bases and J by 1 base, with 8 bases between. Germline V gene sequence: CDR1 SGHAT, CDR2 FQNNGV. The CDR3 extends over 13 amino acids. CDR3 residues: CASSPDSNYGYTF. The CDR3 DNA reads TGTGCCAGCAGCCCGGACAGTAACTATGGCTACACCTTC.

This chain's CDR3 is CASSSDRSSYNEQFF. The CDR3 nucleotides are TGTGCCAGCAGCTCGGACAGGAGCTCCTACAATGAGCAGTTCTTC. The chain employs TRBV11-2 and TRBJ2-1; TRBD1 aligns across 7 bases. Looked up from germline, CDR1 is SGHAT and CDR2 is FQNNGV. The CDR3 length is 15 residues. The junction had 3 bases not matched to a gene; V was cut back by 4 bases and J by 0 bases.

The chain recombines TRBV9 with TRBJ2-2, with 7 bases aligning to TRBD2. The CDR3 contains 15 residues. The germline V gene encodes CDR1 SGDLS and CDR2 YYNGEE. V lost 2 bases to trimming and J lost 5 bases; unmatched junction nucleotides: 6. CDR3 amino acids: CASSVEAGWTGELFF. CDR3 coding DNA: TGTGCCAGCAGCGTGGAAGCGGGGTGGACCGGGGAGCTGTTTTTT.

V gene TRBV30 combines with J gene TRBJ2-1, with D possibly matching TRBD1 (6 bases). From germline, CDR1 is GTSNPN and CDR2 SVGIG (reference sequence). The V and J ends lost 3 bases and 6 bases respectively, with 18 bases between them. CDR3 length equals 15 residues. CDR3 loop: CAWRVGQWVSNEQFF. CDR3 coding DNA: TGTGCCTGGAGGGTCGGACAGTGGGTGAGCAATGAGCAGTTCTTC.

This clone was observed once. DNA for the CDR3: TGTGCCAGCAGGAAACAGGCGGTAGGCGACACTGAAGCTTTCTTT. Encoded protein: CASRKQAVGDTEAFF. V and J are TRBV11-3 and TRBJ1-1; D is perhaps TRBD1 (5 bases). Germline V CDR1 and CDR2: SGHNT, YENEEA. The CDR3 contains 15 residues. V lost 6 bases and J 3 bases, leaving 17 bases between the germline ends.

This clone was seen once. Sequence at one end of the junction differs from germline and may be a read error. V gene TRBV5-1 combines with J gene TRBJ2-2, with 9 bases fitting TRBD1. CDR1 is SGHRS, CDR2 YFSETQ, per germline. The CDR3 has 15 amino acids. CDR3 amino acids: CANSLGDRAAGELFF. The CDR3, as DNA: TGCGCCAACAGCTTGGGGGACAGGGCCGCCGGGGAGCTGTTTTTT.

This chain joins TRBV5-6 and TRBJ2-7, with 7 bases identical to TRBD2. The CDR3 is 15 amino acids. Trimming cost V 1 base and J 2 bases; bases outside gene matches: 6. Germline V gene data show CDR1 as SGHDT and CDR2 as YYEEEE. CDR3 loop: CASSLMGGGTYEQYF. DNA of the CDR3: TGTGCCAGCAGCTTGATGGGGGGGGGAACCTACGAGCAGTACTTC.

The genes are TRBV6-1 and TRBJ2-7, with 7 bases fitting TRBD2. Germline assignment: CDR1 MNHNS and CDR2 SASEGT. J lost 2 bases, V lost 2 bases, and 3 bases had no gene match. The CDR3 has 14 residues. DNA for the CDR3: TGTGCCAGCAGTGAAAGGAGCGGGACCTACGAGCAGTACTTC. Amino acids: CASSERSGTYEQYF.

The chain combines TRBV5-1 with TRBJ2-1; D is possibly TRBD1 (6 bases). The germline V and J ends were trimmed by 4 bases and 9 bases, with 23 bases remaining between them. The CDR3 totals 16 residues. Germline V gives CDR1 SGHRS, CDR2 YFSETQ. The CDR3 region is CASSKYRALMIGEQFF. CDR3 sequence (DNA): TGCGCCAGCAGCAAATACAGGGCCCTGATGATCGGTGAGCAGTTCTTC.

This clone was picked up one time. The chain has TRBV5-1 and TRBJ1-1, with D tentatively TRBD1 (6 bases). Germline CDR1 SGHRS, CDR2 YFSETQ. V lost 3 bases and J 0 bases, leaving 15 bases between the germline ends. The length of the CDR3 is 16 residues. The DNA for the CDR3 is TGCGCCAGCAGCTCATCGACAGGAAGCATGAACACTGAAGCTTTCTTT. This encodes CASSSSTGSMNTEAFF.

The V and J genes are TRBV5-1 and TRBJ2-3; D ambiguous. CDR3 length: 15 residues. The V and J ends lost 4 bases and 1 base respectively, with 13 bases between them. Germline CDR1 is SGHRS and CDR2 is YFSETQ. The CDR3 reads CASSLTRKGTDTQYF. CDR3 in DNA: TGCGCCAGCAGCCTAACGCGGAAGGGCACAGATACGCAGTATTTT.

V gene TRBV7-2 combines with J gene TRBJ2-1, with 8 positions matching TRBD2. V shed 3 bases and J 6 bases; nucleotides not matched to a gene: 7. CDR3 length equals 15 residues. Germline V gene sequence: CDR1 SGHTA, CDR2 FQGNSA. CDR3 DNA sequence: TGTGCCAGCAGCTTTTGGCGGGAGGTAAGCAATGAGCAGTTCTTC. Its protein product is CASSFWREVSNEQFF.

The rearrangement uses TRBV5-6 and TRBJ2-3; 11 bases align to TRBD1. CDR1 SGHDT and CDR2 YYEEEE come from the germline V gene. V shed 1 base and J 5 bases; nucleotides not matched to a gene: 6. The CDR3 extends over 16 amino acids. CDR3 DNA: TGTGCCAGCAGCTTGTCGGACAGGGGGCTTCTAGATACGCAGTATTTT. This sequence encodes CASSLSDRGLLDTQYF.

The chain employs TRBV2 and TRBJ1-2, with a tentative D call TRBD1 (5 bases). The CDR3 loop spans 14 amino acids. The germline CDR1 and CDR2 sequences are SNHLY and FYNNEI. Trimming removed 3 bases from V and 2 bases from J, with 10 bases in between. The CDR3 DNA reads TGTGCCAGCAGTGAGCAGGGCAGCAACTATGGCTACACCTTC. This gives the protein CASSEQGSNYGYTF.

This chain's CDR3 is CASSPFRGPEAFF. The CDR3 DNA reads as TGCGCCAGCAGCCCTTTCAGGGGCCCTGAAGCTTTCTTT. This rearrangement joins TRBV5-1 to TRBJ1-1, with D perhaps TRBD1 (6 bases). Germline V gene lookup returns CDR1 SGHRS and CDR2 YFSETQ. The CDR3 is made up of 13 amino acids. The V and J ends lost 4 bases and 6 bases respectively, with 13 bases between them.

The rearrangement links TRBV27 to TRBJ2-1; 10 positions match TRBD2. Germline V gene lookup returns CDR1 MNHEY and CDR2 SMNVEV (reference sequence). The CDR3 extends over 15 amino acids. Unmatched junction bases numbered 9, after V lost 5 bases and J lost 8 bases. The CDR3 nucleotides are TGTGCCAGCAGTCTAATAGCGGGAGGTACATATGAGCAGTTCTTC. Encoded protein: CASSLIAGGTYEQFF.

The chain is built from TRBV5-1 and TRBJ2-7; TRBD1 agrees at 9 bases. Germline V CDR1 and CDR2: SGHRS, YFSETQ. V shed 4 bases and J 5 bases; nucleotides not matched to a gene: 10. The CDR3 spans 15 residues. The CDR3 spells CASSLGDRDSDEQYF. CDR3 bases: TGCGCCAGCAGCCTAGGGGACAGGGATAGCGACGAGCAGTACTTC.

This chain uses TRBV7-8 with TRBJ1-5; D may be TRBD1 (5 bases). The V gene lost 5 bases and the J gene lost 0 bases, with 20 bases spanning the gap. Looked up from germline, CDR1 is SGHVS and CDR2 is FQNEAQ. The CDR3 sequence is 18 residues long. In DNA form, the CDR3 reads TGTGCCAGCAGCAGAAGGACATCCGATAGCTATAGCAATCAGCCCCAGCATTTT. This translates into CASSRRTSDSYSNQPQHF.

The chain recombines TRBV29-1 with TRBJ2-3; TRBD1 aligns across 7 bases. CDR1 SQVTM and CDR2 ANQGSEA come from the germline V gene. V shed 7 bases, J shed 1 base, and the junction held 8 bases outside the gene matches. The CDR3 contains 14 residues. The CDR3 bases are TGCAGCGCGGAAGGGGGCAGGGGCACAGATACGCAGTATTTT. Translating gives CSAEGGRGTDTQYF.

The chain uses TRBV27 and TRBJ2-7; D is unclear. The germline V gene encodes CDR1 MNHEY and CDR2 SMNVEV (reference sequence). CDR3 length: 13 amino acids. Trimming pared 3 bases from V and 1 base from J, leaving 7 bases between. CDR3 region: CASSFRRSYEQYF. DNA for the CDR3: TGTGCCAGCAGTTTCCGTCGGTCCTACGAGCAGTACTTC.

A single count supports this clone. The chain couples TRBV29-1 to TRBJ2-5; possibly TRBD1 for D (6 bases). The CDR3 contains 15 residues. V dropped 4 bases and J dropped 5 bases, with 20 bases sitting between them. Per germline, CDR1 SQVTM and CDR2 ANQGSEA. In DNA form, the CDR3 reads TGCAGCGTTGCACCGTGGCAGGGGCCCTCGGAGACCCAGTACTTC. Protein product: CSVAPWQGPSETQYF.

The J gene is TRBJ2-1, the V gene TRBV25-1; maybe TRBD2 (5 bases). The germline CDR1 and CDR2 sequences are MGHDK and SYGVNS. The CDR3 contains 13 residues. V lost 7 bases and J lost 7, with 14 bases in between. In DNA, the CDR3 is TGTGCCAGCACTGTGGGAGCTTCAAATGAGCAGTTCTTC. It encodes CASTVGASNEQFF. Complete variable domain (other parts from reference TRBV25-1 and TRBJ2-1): EADIYQTPRYLVIGTGKKITLECSQTMGHDKMYWYQQDPGMELHLIHYSYGVNSTEKGDLSSESTVSRIRTEHFPLTLESARPSHTSQYLCASTVGASNEQFFGPGTRLTVL.

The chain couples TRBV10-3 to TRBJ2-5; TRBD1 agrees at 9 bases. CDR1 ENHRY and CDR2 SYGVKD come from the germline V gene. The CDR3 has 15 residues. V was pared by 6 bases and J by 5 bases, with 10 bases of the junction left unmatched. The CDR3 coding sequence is TGTGCCATCAGGAAGCAACAGGGGGCCTTGGAGACCCAGTACTTC. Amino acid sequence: CAIRKQQGALETQYF.